The present entry profiles one TCR beta chain with its context. The antigen remains unidentified. This table comes from immunoSEQ multiplex PCR, and its TCRdb copy is limited to in-frame clones, with some not included. The sample lists 120,000 to 150,000 clones; approximately 89% were seen once. Germline values: CDR1 KGHSH, CDR2 LQKENI. The V gene lost 3 bases and the J gene lost 3 bases, with 12 bases spanning the gap. The CDR3 contains 14 residues. The sample originates from a study of T cell responses to AZD1222 COVID-19 vaccine. Study findings and constraints: It should be noted that donors were predominantly white British and more often female, and clonal diversity was possibly underestimated. Researchers report vaccine-associated CD4 TCRs spanning spike, with dominance at 160-218 and 743-854. Per reports, nearly half of all spike-specific TCRs target regions that are unmutated in variants.

The clonotype originates from an adult in good health. The input for sequencing was peripheral blood, taken on day 0 of AZD1222 vaccination. The chain is built from TRBV18 and TRBJ2-7; weak D call: TRBD1 (5 bases). The CDR3 here is CASSPRQSNYEQYF. In DNA, the CDR3 is TGTGCCAGCTCACCGCGACAGTCCAACTACGAGCAGTACTTC. The full variable domain, rest sourced from reference TRBV18 and TRBJ2-7, is NAGVMQNPRHLVRRRGQEARLRCSPMKGHSHVYWYRQLPEEGLKFMVYLQKENIIDESGMPKERFSAEFPKEGPSILRIQQVVRGDSAAYFCASSPRQSNYEQYFGPGTRLTVT.